This TCR beta chain was identified during a study of cytotoxic CD8 clonotypes in ibrutinib-treated CLL. Study context: The patient breakdown showed under 12 relapsed/refractory and approximately 15 treatment-naive cases, with under 18 IGHV unmutated. Whole-study results and caveats: At the start, clonality exceeded age-matched healthy donors and followed circulating CD8+ T-cell counts.

TCRdb's copy holds only in-frame clones and misses some; the assay was immunoSEQ multiplex PCR. The table shows 200,000 to 250,000 clones, with just over 70% occurring only once. With 1 base clipped from V and 5 bases from J, the junction kept 8 bases outside the gene matches. Germline CDR1 SGHRS, CDR2 YFSETQ. CDR3 length: 15 residues. The count of this clone is one. Its antigen is not identified. TCR beta libraries used approximately 2.2 micrograms of DNA from cryopreserved PBMCs. The starting material was PBMCs, obtained after 12 months of ibrutinib treatment. This sequence originates from a human donor with chronic lymphocytic leukemia. The chain links TRBV5-1 to TRBJ2-7, with 8 nucleotides matching TRBD1. CDR3 bases: TGCGCCAGCAGCTTGCGACAGGGGAATATCAACGAGCAGTACTTC. This codes for CASSLRQGNINEQYF.